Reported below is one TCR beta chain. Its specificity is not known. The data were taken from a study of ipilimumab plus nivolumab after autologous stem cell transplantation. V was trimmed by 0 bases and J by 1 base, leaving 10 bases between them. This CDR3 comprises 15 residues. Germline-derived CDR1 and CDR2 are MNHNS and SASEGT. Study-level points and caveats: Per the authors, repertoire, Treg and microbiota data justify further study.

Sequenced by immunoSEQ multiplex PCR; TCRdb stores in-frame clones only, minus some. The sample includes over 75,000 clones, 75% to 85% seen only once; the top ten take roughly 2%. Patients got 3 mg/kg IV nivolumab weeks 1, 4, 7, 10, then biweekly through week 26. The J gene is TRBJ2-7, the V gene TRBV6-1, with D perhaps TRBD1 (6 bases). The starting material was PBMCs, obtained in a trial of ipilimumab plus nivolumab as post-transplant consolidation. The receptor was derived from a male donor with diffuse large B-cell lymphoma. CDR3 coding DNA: TGTGCCAGCAGTGAAGCGGGGACAACTTCCTACGAGCAGTACTTC. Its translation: CASSEAGTTSYEQYF.